This TCR beta chain comes out of a study of blood T cell repertoires in COVID-19. Study information: Material from acute and convalescent COVID-19 was sourced from the United States, Italy and Spain. The cDNA or gDNA used as material had been derived from T cells, B-cell-depleted T cells, or PBMCs.

CDR3 size: 15 residues. After removal of 6 bases from V and 0 bases from J, the junction contained 8 bases not matched to a gene. In germline, CDR1 is MDHEN, CDR2 SYDVKM. Original data processing: Amplifying reference gene primers gave estimates of nucleated cell counts. Profiled with immunoSEQ multiplex PCR; TCRdb holds only in-frame clones, not every one. Clonal size and the V and J genes are those of that table, whereas D and trimming came from the DNA. Counted here are about 130,000 clones, more than 85% occurring once; the ten biggest clones make up around 20%. This chain joins TRBV28 and TRBJ2-7, with 7 bases lining up with TRBD1. Sequencing input: peripheral blood. The sequence came from a man aged 50 to 59 with active or convalescent COVID-19. The CDR3 loop is CASRQRTGRSYEQYF. DNA for the CDR3: TGTGCCAGCAGACAGAGGACAGGCCGCTCCTACGAGCAGTACTTC.